The clone carrying this TCR beta chain was detected once. Its target is unknown. Positive CCR7 selection of CD45RO-negative cells yielded the naive CD8 cells, and terminally differentiated effector memory CD45RA+ cells were excluded. Donors were healthy HIV-negative adults without recently reported acute infections or vaccinations. The protocol was immunoSEQ multiplex PCR, while the TCRdb copy is restricted to in-frame clones and leaves out a portion. The table includes about 2 million clones, about 94% detected once. The data were obtained in a study of shared clonotypes between healthy human individuals. CDR1 LGHNA and CDR2 YSLEER come from the germline V gene. The CDR3 loop spans 15 amino acids. The V end lost 0 bases, the J end lost 7 bases, and 13 bases lay between the germline ends. Study results and caveats: Memory subsets generally showed smaller estimated richness than naive subsets did. An effect of sequencing depth on clonotype sharing among donors was expected. Clonotypes shared by all four sorted-subset donors had higher generation probabilities than non-shared clonotypes.

This rearrangement joins TRBV4-3 to TRBJ2-1; no clear D gene. The receptor was isolated from a young man in good health. Input material: naive CD8+ T cells sorted from blood. CDR3 sequence: CASSQDGGIGNEQFF. The DNA for the CDR3 is TGCGCCAGCAGCCAAGATGGCGGTATTGGGAATGAGCAGTTCTTC.